The 4 T cell receptor beta chains below come from one sample, sequenced in a study of T cell repertoires in cytomegalovirus infection. TCRdb recomputed calls from the reads with MiXCR, one row per CDR3 protein. Found here are under 600,000 distinct CDR3 sequences, more than 15% of them singletons; the top ten hold 20% to 30%. Sequencing was carried out using CD8+ T cells from PBMCs. The receptors come from a human donor in good health (CMV status not recorded). Some clones in this sample may be carry-over from other donors' samples.

This clonotype was detected ten times or more. This chain joins TRBV27 and TRBJ2-3; D uncertain. With 4 bases removed from V and 6 bases from J, the gap between germline ends came to 11 bases. Germline loops: CDR1 MNHEY, CDR2 SMNVEV (reference sequence). The CDR3 extends over 13 amino acids. The CDR3 loop reads CASSWIAFDTQYF. The CDR3 DNA is TGTGCCAGCAGTTGGATAGCTTTTGATACGCAGTATTTT.

This clonotype was counted at least ten times. This rearrangement joins TRBV7-8 to TRBJ2-1; D unclear. CDR1 is SGHVS and CDR2 is FQNEAQ in the germline V gene. The CDR3 loop spans 16 amino acids. The V end lost 4 bases, the J end lost 0 bases, and 13 bases lay between the germline ends. The CDR3 DNA follows: TGTGCCAGCAGCTACTTGACGGTGAGCTCCTACAATGAGCAGTTCTTC. It is translated as CASSYLTVSSYNEQFF.

The chain uses TRBV2 and TRBJ2-7; 9 nucleotides match TRBD2. Germline V gives CDR1 SNHLY, CDR2 FYNNEI. The CDR3 totals 13 residues. V lost 10 bases, J lost 5 bases, and 9 bases stayed unmatched. The CDR3, as DNA: TGTGCCACTAATAGCGGGAGTTCGCACGAGCAGTACTTC. It translates to CATNSGSSHEQYF.

This clonotype showed up just a few times. The chain links TRBV24-1 to TRBJ2-1, with 10 bases aligning to TRBD1. The ends lost 4 bases at V and 5 bases at J; junction bases unmatched: 10. This CDR3 has 17 amino acids. Germline CDR1 and CDR2: KGHDR and SFDVKD. CDR3 sequence reads: CATSDSLRDRGHNEQFF. CDR3 DNA sequence: TGTGCCACCAGTGACAGTCTCCGGGACAGGGGTCACAATGAGCAGTTCTTC.